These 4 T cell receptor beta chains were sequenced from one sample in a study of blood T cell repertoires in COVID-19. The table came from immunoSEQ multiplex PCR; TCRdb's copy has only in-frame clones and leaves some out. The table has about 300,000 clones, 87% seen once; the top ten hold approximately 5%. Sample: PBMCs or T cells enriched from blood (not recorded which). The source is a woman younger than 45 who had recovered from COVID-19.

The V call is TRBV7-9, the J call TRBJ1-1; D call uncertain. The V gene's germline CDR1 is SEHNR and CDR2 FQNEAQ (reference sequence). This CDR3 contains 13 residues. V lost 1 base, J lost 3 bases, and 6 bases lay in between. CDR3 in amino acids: CASSLVSDTEAFF. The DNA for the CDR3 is TGTGCCAGCAGCTTAGTCTCAGACACTGAAGCTTTCTTT.

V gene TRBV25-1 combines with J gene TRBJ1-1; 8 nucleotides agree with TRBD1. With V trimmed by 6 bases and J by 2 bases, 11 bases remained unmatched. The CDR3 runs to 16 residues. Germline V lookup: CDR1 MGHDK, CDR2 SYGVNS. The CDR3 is CASRAQGALRNTEAFF. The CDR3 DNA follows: TGTGCCAGCAGGGCTCAGGGGGCCCTTCGTAACACTGAAGCTTTCTTT.

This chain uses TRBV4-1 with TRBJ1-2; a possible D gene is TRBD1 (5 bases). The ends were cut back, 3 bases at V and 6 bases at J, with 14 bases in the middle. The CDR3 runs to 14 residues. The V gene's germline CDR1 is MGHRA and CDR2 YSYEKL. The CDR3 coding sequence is TGCGCCAGCAGCCAGACGCGGGGGGACCATGGCTACACCTTC. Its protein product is CASSQTRGDHGYTF.

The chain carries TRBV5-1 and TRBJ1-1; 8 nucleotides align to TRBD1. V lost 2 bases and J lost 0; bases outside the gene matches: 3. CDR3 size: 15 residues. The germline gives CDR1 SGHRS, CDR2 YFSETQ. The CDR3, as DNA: TGCGCCAGCAGCTTCCTACAGGGGGTGAACACTGAAGCTTTCTTT. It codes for CASSFLQGVNTEAFF.